This is a list of T cell receptor beta chains from one sample in a study of blood T cells in healthy people across ages. TCRdb ran MiXCR on the 5' RACE reads and lists one entry per CDR3 protein. The data contain fewer than 1,200,000 distinct CDR3 sequences, approximately 25% of them seen just once; the ten biggest clones take up about 0.72%. A further study also used this sample, focusing on T cells of mothers and their children.

Sample: blood. Source of these receptors: a girl aged 2 to 9 in good health. CDR3s include the opening cysteine and the closing phenylalanine or tryptophan. The D gene is left open where the match is weak. Expanded clones get a size class; other rows say once, few or many, or leave the size out.

J gene | clone size | V gene | D gene | CDR3 DNA | CDR3 protein
TRBJ2-1 | - | TRBV29-1 | - | TGCAGCGTTGAGGACAGCGAATACAATGAGCAGTTCTTC | CSVEDSEYNEQFF
TRBJ2-7 | - | TRBV13 | - | TGTGCCAGCAGCCCCCTACGGTACGAGCAGTACTTC | CASSPLRYEQYF
TRBJ1-1 | - | TRBV29-1 | - | TGCAGCGTTTTTCAATACGGCACTGAAGCTTTCTTT | CSVFQYGTEAFF
TRBJ2-1 | few | TRBV20-1 | - | TGCAGTGCTAGAGCGCGGGCGTCCAATGAGCAGTTCTTC | CSARARASNEQFF
TRBJ1-2 | few | TRBV28 | - | TGTGCCAGCAGTCCCGGGCCGGGGTTCGACTATGGCTACACCTTC | CASSPGPGFDYGYTF
TRBJ1-1 | - | TRBV6-6 | - | TGTGCCAGCAGCTCTGGAAGTCAGACTGAAGCTTTCTTT | CASSSGSQTEAFF
TRBJ2-1 | few | TRBV29-1 | TRBD1 | TGCAGCGCCAAAATGGTACAGGGGGCTGGTAGTAGCGTGCTGGATGAGCAGTTCTTC | CSAKMVQGAGSSVLDEQFF
TRBJ2-1 | few | TRBV7-2 | TRBD2 | TGTGCCAGCAAAGCGCCTAGCGGTAGCGGGCAGTTCTTC | CASKAPSGSGQFF
TRBJ1-5 | few | TRBV6-1 | TRBD1 | TGTGCCAGCAGTCACACAGGGGGTAGTCAGCCCCAGCATTTT | CASSHTGGSQPQHF
TRBJ2-3 | - | TRBV6-5 | TRBD2 | TGTGCCAGCAGGCTAAGCGGGAGCGGGGATACGCAGTATTTT | CASRLSGSGDTQYF
TRBJ2-3 | - | TRBV20-1 | - | TGCAGTGCACCCAGGGTAGGGGATACGCAGTATTTT | CSAPRVGDTQYF
TRBJ2-1 | few | TRBV7-6 | TRBD2 | TGTGCCAGCAGCCCTACCCCCGGACTAGCGGGAGGAAATGAGCAGTTCTTC | CASSPTPGLAGGNEQFF
TRBJ2-7 | - | TRBV25-1 | TRBD2 | TGTGCCAGCAGTGATAAGACTAGCGGACCTCTCTCCGAGCAGTACTTC | CASSDKTSGPLSEQYF
TRBJ1-1 | few | TRBV20-1 | - | TGCAGTGCTGGGAGGGTTTCCGCCGAAAACGCTGAAGCTTTCTTT | CSAGRVSAENAEAFF
TRBJ2-2 | few | TRBV7-2 | - | TGTGCCAGCAGCCGCGACGGGGTTACCAGGGTTGGCACCGGGGAGCTGTTTTTT | CASSRDGVTRVGTGELFF
TRBJ2-5 | many | TRBV27 | - | TGTGCCAGCAGTTTGACCCCGACCTCCCAAGAGACCCAGTACTTC | CASSLTPTSQETQYF
TRBJ2-7 | - | TRBV3-1 | - | TGTGCCAGCAGCCACGACAGAAACTACGAGCAGTACTTC | CASSHDRNYEQYF
TRBJ2-1 | - | TRBV4-1 | - | TGCGCCAGCAGCCAACTGACAAGCTCCTACAATGAGCAGTTCTTC | CASSQLTSSYNEQFF
TRBJ1-1 | - | TRBV5-1 | - | TGCGCCAGCACTGAGGCACTAGTGAACACTGAAGCTTTCTTT | CASTEALVNTEAFF
TRBJ1-5 | many | TRBV6-5 | TRBD1 | TGTGCCAGCCGACAGGGCCTCAATCAGCCCCAGCATTTT | CASRQGLNQPQHF
TRBJ2-3 | - | TRBV7-9 | - | TGTGCCAGCAGCCCGGACAGTATTTTTGTTTTGTCAGATACGCAGTATTTT | CASSPDSIFVLSDTQYF
TRBJ2-1 | - | TRBV12-3/TRBV12-4 | TRBD2 | TGTGCCAGCAGCCCCACTCGGGAGGTGGAGTTCTTC | CASSPTREVEFF
TRBJ1-5 | - | TRBV12-3/TRBV12-4 | - | TGTGCCAGCAGTTTAGCGTCGGTTGGAGGTCAGCCCCAGCATTTT | CASSLASVGGQPQHF
TRBJ2-3 | few | TRBV6-1 | TRBD2 | TGTGCCAGCAGGCTTGGGACTAGCGGGTTACTCGATACGCAGTATTTT | CASRLGTSGLLDTQYF
TRBJ2-1 | few | TRBV10-1 | - | TGCGCCACTTCCTACAATGAGCAGTTCTTC | CATSYNEQFF